The rows below give T cell receptor beta chains drawn from one sample of a study. TCRdb analysed the RT-PCR reads with MiXCR anew, one entry per CDR3 protein. The table lists fewer than 800,000 distinct CDR3 sequences, 13% to 15% of them singletons. Material for sequencing was memory CD4+ T cells from blood. The receptor set was obtained from a female donor in good health, serving as a healthy control. Both conserved end residues are part of each CDR3. A D gene is named only where the DNA matches it firmly. Only part of the rows carry a size: once, few, many, or a class if the clone is expanded.

size,V,D,J,DNA,CDR3
many,TRBV20-1,-,TRBJ2-1,TGCAGTGCTAGTCGGCTAGCGGGACAGGATGAGCAGTTCTTC,CSASRLAGQDEQFF
few,TRBV7-9,TRBD2,TRBJ2-3,TGTGCCAGCAGCCAAACCGCTAGCGGGGTAGATACGCAGTATTTT,CASSQTASGVDTQYF
many,TRBV6-5,-,TRBJ1-1,TGTGCCAGCAGTTCCCCGAGCTTGAACACTGAAGCTTTCTTT,CASSSPSLNTEAFF
many,TRBV5-1,-,TRBJ2-7,TGCGCCAGCAGGGGCTCCGGGTCCTACGAGCAGTACTTC,CASRGSGSYEQYF
many,TRBV29-1,TRBD2,TRBJ2-3,TGCAGCGGCCGGACTAGCGGGGGCACAGATACGCAGTATTTT,CSGRTSGGTDTQYF
few,TRBV10-3,-,TRBJ1-2,TGTGCCATCAGTGAGGCGCGGGAGGGCTACACCTTC,CAISEAREGYTF
few,TRBV15,-,TRBJ1-5,TGTGCCACCAGCAGAGATCTCGCGGGCGGCAATCAGCCCCAGCATTTT,CATSRDLAGGNQPQHF
-,TRBV5-1,-,TRBJ2-3,TGCGCCAGCAGCTTGGCCATGGGGAGCCGCACAGATACGCAGTATTTT,CASSLAMGSRTDTQYF
many,TRBV4-1,-,TRBJ1-5,TGCGCCAGCAGCCAACCGAATCAGCCCCAGCATTTT,CASSQPNQPQHF
few,TRBV20-1,TRBD2,TRBJ2-1,TGCAGTGCTAGCTCTAGCGGGAGTGTACGGCAGTTCTTC,CSASSSGSVRQFF